This T cell receptor (beta chain) was obtained from a study of blood T cell repertoires in COVID-19. Only in-frame clones appear in the TCRdb table, and some are missing; sequencing was by immunoSEQ multiplex PCR. The sample holds fewer than 100,000 clones, over 75% seen once. The receptor was isolated from a man aged 50-60 years with COVID-19, enrolled during active disease. Sequenced material: peripheral blood.

The CDR3 DNA reads as TGTGCCAGCAGGGGGGGGAACACTGAAGCTTTCTTT. This sequence encodes CASRGGNTEAFF. The chain joins TRBV2 to TRBJ1-1; D may be TRBD1 (5 bases). The germline gives CDR1 SNHLY, CDR2 FYNNEI. This CDR3 comprises 12 residues. V was clipped by 6 bases and J by 1 base, with 6 bases between them.